This T cell receptor (beta chain) was retrieved from a study of vaccination effects on CD4 cells after COVID-19. Study details: Post-vaccine samples followed the second dose by a median of 72 days.

Method: immunoSEQ multiplex PCR; TCRdb's copy keeps in-frame clones and lacks some. The profile shows more than 35,000 clones, 72% of them singletons. Subsequent to 10 days of culture, CD4+ T cells were isolated. The vaccine given was either BNT162b2 or mRNA-1273, in two doses. Half the medium was swapped for IL-2 medium on days 3 and 7. CDR3 length equals 14 residues. V was trimmed by 4 bases and J by 4 bases, leaving 15 bases between them. Germline V gene sequence: CDR1 SGDLS, CDR2 YYNGEE. Notes on this clone: Its antigen is undetermined.

Broader study findings: Both infection-induced and vaccine-induced clones contracted markedly at late post-vaccination timepoints.

The specimen comprised CD4+ T cells from PBMCs cultured without peptide, sampled after COVID-19 vaccination. The TCR was taken from a human donor who received a COVID-19 vaccine. This rearrangement joins TRBV9 to TRBJ2-7, with D perhaps being TRBD1 or TRBD2 (5 bases each). The CDR3 spells CASSPLGTVYEQYF. In DNA, the CDR3 is TGTGCCAGCAGCCCCCTAGGGACGGTTTACGAGCAGTACTTC.